The 22 T cell receptor beta chains below all came from one sample that was sequenced in a study of T cell repertoires in cytomegalovirus infection. TCRdb re-analysed the reads in MiXCR, keeping a single row per CDR3 protein. The sample records 55,000 to 85,000 distinct CDR3 sequences, under 4.5% being singletons. Material for sequencing was PBMCs. The source is a human donor in good health (CMV status not recorded). Some clones in this sample may be carry-over from other donors' samples.

This clonotype was recorded at least ten times. The rearrangement uses TRBV7-2 and TRBJ2-5; D unresolved. CDR1 and CDR2 from the germline V gene are SGHTA and FQGNSA. This CDR3 has 15 residues. The ends were cut back, 6 bases at V and 5 bases at J, with 19 bases in the middle. The CDR3 sequence: CASRHGPSRRETQYF. CDR3 DNA: TGTGCCAGCAGGCACGGACCAAGCAGAAGGGAGACCCAGTACTTC.

This clonotype has at least ten counts. The chain recombines TRBV7-2 with TRBJ2-5, with 8 bases matching TRBD1. Germline values: CDR1 SGHTA, CDR2 FQGNSA. The CDR3 contains 14 residues. V was pared by 1 base and J by 7 bases, with 5 bases of the junction left unmatched. CDR3 coding DNA: TGTGCCAGCAGCTTAGGGACAGGGTTTGGGACCCAGTACTTC. It encodes CASSLGTGFGTQYF.

Ten or more counts support this clonotype. V is TRBV6-2 or TRBV6-3 and J is TRBJ2-7; D possibly corresponds to TRBD2 (5 bases). V was cut by 2 bases and J by 2 bases, with 10 bases left in between. There are 14 residues in the CDR3. Germline CDR1 is MNHEY and CDR2 is SVGEGT. The CDR3: CASSYVTGTYEQYF. The DNA of the CDR3 is TGTGCCAGCAGTTACGTGACGGGAACCTACGAGCAGTACTTC.

V gene TRBV4-3 combines with J gene TRBJ1-2; TRBD1 is a possible D gene (6 bases). The CDR3 covers 14 residues. The germline gives CDR1 LGHNA, CDR2 YSLEER. The V end was cut by 1 base, the J end by 12 bases, with 18 bases between. The CDR3 spells CASSQVLLATGHTF. The CDR3 region has the DNA TGCGCCAGCAGCCAAGTCCTACTCGCCACAGGGCACACCTTC.

This clonotype was observed at least ten times. The chain uses TRBV28 and TRBJ1-1; 7 bases align to TRBD1. The V gene end was trimmed by 8 bases and the J gene end by 0 bases; junction bases not matched to a gene: 9. From germline, CDR1 is MDHEN and CDR2 SYDVKM. The CDR3 runs 15 residues. CDR3 DNA sequence: TGTGCCAGCTCGAAGGGGGCTCTAATGAACACTGAAGCTTTCTTT. Translating gives CASSKGALMNTEAFF.

This clonotype was observed at least ten times. For the CDR3, the DNA is TGTGCCAGCAGCTTAGCCGGTCGCCCGACCACTGAAGCTTTCTTT. Translation gives CASSLAGRPTTEAFF. The J gene is TRBJ1-1, the V gene TRBV7-2; D call uncertain. This CDR3 is built from 15 residues. Trimming left V 0 bases short and J 4 bases short, with 12 bases between. Germline CDR1 and CDR2: SGHTA and FQGNSA. Using reference TRBV7-2 and TRBJ1-1 for the parts outside the CDR3, the full variable domain is GAGVSQSPSNKVTEKGKDVELRCDPISGHTALYWYRQSLGQGLEFLIYFQGNSAPDKSGLPSDRFSAERTGGSVSTLTIQRTQQEDSAVYLCASSLAGRPTTEAFFGQGTRLTVV.

This clonotype was counted at least ten times. The rearrangement links TRBV7-8 to TRBJ2-1, with D perhaps TRBD1 (6 bases). There are 15 residues in the CDR3. Trimming cost V 4 bases and J 3 bases, with 13 bases left between them. CDR1 and CDR2 (germline): SGHVS, FQNEAQ. The CDR3 DNA reads TGTGCCAGCAGCTCGGGACAACTACACTACAATGAGCAGTTCTTC. Its translation: CASSSGQLHYNEQFF.

This clonotype was observed many times. The chain has TRBV7-2 and TRBJ1-2; no definite D call. Germline-derived CDR1 and CDR2 are SGHTA and FQGNSA. Trimming removed 1 base at V and 8 bases at J, with 17 bases between. The CDR3 extends over 15 amino acids. The CDR3 DNA sequence: TGTGCCAGCAGCTTAGGCCCTAACAAGGACGGGGGCTACACCTTC. Amino acid sequence: CASSLGPNKDGGYTF. The variable domain in full, with the rest retrieved from reference TRBV7-2 and TRBJ1-2, is GAGVSQSPSNKVTEKGKDVELRCDPISGHTALYWYRQSLGQGLEFLIYFQGNSAPDKSGLPSDRFSAERTGGSVSTLTIQRTQQEDSAVYLCASSLGPNKDGGYTFGSGTRLTVV.

This clonotype was observed many times. The chain has TRBV25-1 and TRBJ2-7, with 8 bases fitting TRBD1. The CDR3 totals 16 residues. V was clipped by 5 bases and J by 0 bases; unmatched bases: 9. CDR1 and CDR2 from the germline V gene are MGHDK and SYGVNS. CDR3 in amino acids: CASSSTPGQVSYEQYF. CDR3 nucleotide sequence: TGTGCCAGCAGTTCAACGCCGGGACAGGTCTCCTACGAGCAGTACTTC.

The table lists this clonotype with a few counts. J is TRBJ1-1 and V is TRBV5-6; unclear D gene. This CDR3 comprises 15 residues. Germline CDR1 SGHDT, CDR2 YYEEEE. V shed 8 bases and J shed 0 bases, with 17 bases lying between them. The CDR3 spells CASGIRGPMNTEAFF. CDR3 nucleotide sequence: TGTGCCAGTGGCATACGGGGTCCGATGAACACTGAAGCTTTCTTT.

This clonotype was recorded many times. V usage is TRBV7-2 and J usage is TRBJ2-1, with 8 bases lining up with TRBD2. V dropped 8 bases and J dropped 6; count of bases not matched to a gene: 6. The germline gives CDR1 SGHTA, CDR2 FQGNSA. The CDR3 runs to 13 residues. The CDR3 is CASPPGGGNEQFF. In DNA, the CDR3 is TGTGCCAGCCCCCCGGGAGGGGGCAATGAGCAGTTCTTC.

This clonotype was observed many times. This chain connects TRBV29-1 to TRBJ2-1; D is unresolved. V was trimmed by 8 bases and J by 6 bases, leaving 11 bases between them. This CDR3 contains 11 residues. Germline CDR1 and CDR2: SQVTM and ANQGSEA. The DNA of the CDR3 is TGCAGCACCGGCAGGCCCAATGAGCAGTTCTTC. Amino acids: CSTGRPNEQFF.

This clonotype was seen ten or more times. The chain has TRBV4-1 and TRBJ2-1; no clear D gene. Trimming cost V 1 base and J 0 bases, with 13 bases left between them. The CDR3 runs 17 residues. Germline V gene data show CDR1 as MGHRA and CDR2 as YSYEKL. CDR3 protein: CASSQGDPAYSYNEQFF. As DNA, the CDR3 is TGCGCCAGCAGCCAAGGAGATCCTGCATACTCCTACAATGAGCAGTTCTTC.

In its sample, this clonotype was seen many times. J is TRBJ1-2 and V is TRBV7-2; 10 nucleotides align to TRBD1. V was clipped by 5 bases and J by 7 bases; unmatched bases: 7. Per the germline V gene, CDR1 is SGHTA and CDR2 is FQGNSA. The CDR3 length is 14 residues. CDR3 sequence reads: CASSIDRGQGGYTF. The CDR3 DNA reads TGTGCCAGCAGCATCGACAGGGGGCAGGGTGGCTACACCTTC.

This clonotype was seen ten or more times. J is TRBJ2-7 and V is TRBV7-2; D remains ambiguous. Between the trimmed V and J ends, which lost 5 bases and 4 bases, there was a span of 9 bases. Per germline, CDR1 SGHTA and CDR2 FQGNSA. The CDR3 is made up of 12 amino acids. The CDR3 region is CASSHGRYEQYF. The CDR3 bases are TGTGCCAGCAGCCACGGTCGATACGAGCAGTACTTC. The full variable domain, completed using reference TRBV7-2 and TRBJ2-7, is GAGVSQSPSNKVTEKGKDVELRCDPISGHTALYWYRQSLGQGLEFLIYFQGNSAPDKSGLPSDRFSAERTGGSVSTLTIQRTQQEDSAVYLCASSHGRYEQYFGPGTRLTVT.

This clonotype was seen at least ten times. The rearrangement uses TRBV7-2 and TRBJ1-2; unclear D gene. CDR1 is SGHTA and CDR2 is FQGNSA in the germline V gene. CDR3 length: 13 residues. The V end was cut by 0 bases, the J end by 5 bases, with 7 bases between. The CDR3 DNA follows: TGTGCCAGCAGCTTAGCGCCGAGTTATGGCTACACCTTC. Protein: CASSLAPSYGYTF. Drawing the rest from reference TRBV7-2 and TRBJ1-2, the complete variable domain is GAGVSQSPSNKVTEKGKDVELRCDPISGHTALYWYRQSLGQGLEFLIYFQGNSAPDKSGLPSDRFSAERTGGSVSTLTIQRTQQEDSAVYLCASSLAPSYGYTFGSGTRLTVV.

There are many counts of this clonotype. The rearrangement links TRBV12-5 to TRBJ1-1; possibly TRBD1 for D (5 bases). This CDR3 is 12 amino acids long. Per the germline V gene, CDR1 is LGHNT and CDR2 is FRNRAP. The ends were cut back, 8 bases at V and 8 bases at J, with 15 bases in the middle. The CDR3 DNA is TGTGCTAGTAAATCCGGGGCAGGAGAAGCTTTCTTT. Amino acid sequence: CASKSGAGEAFF.

This clonotype occurred many times. This chain connects TRBV11-1 to TRBJ2-7; 9 bases are shared with TRBD1. V trimming: 4 bases; J trimming: 6 bases; junction bases outside the gene matches: 7. Germline CDR1 SGHAT, CDR2 FQDESV (reference sequence). This CDR3 contains 14 residues. Here the CDR3 reads CASSWDRASLEQYF. The CDR3 DNA sequence: TGTGCCAGCAGCTGGGACAGGGCATCACTCGAGCAGTACTTC.

The sample holds many counts of this clonotype. The gene calls are TRBV7-4 and TRBJ2-7, with 7 bases fitting TRBD1. This CDR3 has 13 amino acids. Germline CDR1 and CDR2: SGHVT and SQSDAQ. After removal of 8 bases from V and 2 bases from J, the junction contained 6 bases not matched to a gene. DNA of the CDR3: TGTGCCAGCGGCAAAGGGACAGCCTACGAGCAGTACTTC. This codes for CASGKGTAYEQYF.

This clonotype was seen repeatedly, ten times or more. The J gene is TRBJ2-7, the V gene TRBV7-2; D is possibly TRBD1 (6 bases). Germline loops: CDR1 SGHTA, CDR2 FQGNSA. This CDR3 comprises 16 residues. The V end was cut by 2 bases, the J end by 7 bases, with 21 bases between. CDR3 protein: CASSLRALGTQSEQYF. In DNA form, the CDR3 reads TGTGCCAGCAGCTTAAGGGCGCTGGGGACACAGTCGGAGCAGTACTTC.

This clonotype was seen repeatedly, ten times or more. The chain employs TRBV7-2 and TRBJ2-1, with 7 bases aligning to TRBD1. The CDR3 sequence is 14 residues long. In germline, CDR1 is SGHTA, CDR2 FQGNSA. The trim removed 3 bases at V and 6 bases at J, leaving 5 bases unmatched. The CDR3, as DNA: TGTGCCAGCAGCTTCCCGGGACAGACCAATGAGCAGTTCTTC. It translates to CASSFPGQTNEQFF.

This clonotype was picked up many times. The chain recombines TRBV7-8 with TRBJ1-2, with D uncertain. The germline V gene encodes CDR1 SGHVS and CDR2 FQNEAQ. V was shortened by 4 bases and J by 4 bases, with 10 bases between the two germline ends. This CDR3 contains 13 residues. The CDR3 DNA reads as TGTGCCAGCAGCTCAGACGCACTCTATGGCTACACCTTC. Residues: CASSSDALYGYTF.